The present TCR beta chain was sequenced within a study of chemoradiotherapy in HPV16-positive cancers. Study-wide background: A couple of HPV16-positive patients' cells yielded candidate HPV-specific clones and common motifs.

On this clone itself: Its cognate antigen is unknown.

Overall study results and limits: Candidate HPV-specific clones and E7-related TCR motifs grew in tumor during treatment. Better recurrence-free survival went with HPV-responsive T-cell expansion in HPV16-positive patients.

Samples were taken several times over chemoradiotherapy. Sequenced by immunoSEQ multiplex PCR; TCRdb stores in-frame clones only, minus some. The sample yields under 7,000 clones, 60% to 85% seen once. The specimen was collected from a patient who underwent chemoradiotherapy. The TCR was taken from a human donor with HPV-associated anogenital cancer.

CDR3 in amino acids: CASSIDQRANEKLFF. The CDR3 DNA sequence: TGTGCCAGCAGCATCGACCAGCGGGCTAATGAAAAACTGTTTTTT. The chain is built from TRBV7-9 and TRBJ1-4, with D unresolved. This CDR3 contains 15 residues. The V end was cut by 5 bases, the J end by 3 bases, with 13 bases between. Germline CDR1 and CDR2: SEHNR and FQNEAQ (reference sequence).